This TCR beta chain was identified in a study of blood T cell repertoires in COVID-19 (dated by TCRdb to 2020 to 2021). Background on the whole study: Collaborator samples came from the United States, Italy and Spain and covered acute and convalescent phases of COVID-19. The prospective study material was composed of cDNA or gDNA derived from T cells, B-cell-depleted T cells, or PBMCs. Deeply sampled blood TCRbeta repertoires from subjects exposed to, actively infected with, or recovered from COVID-19 were included in the dataset. The repertoires were made available in a free public database intended to serve as a resource for research on the immune response to SARS-CoV-2. Where available, HLA class I and class II types were obtained from metadata supplied by the sample provider rather than from assay-based typing. Samples came from the ongoing ImmuneRACE study (first 160 participants) plus 1,254 subjects from 6 global collaborators. Nearly every sample came with metadata listing a de-identified subject ID, COVID-19 status, age in years and sex.

Paper-wide results and their limitations: How much clinical and demographic metadata was included differed by source and by participant, and the metadata was provided uncurated.

One collaborating source in Seattle enrolled patients during active infection and followed them longitudinally through the course of disease. Collaborating institutions collected whole blood in K2EDTA tubes following their own protocols. For TCRbeta analysis, collaborator samples were shipped as frozen whole blood, as isolated PBMCs, or as DNA extracted from either sample type. This clone was picked up a small number of times. Its cognate antigen has yet to be identified. Base qualities are not recorded, but no much larger clone differs from it by a single base. The immunoSEQ Assay, a bias-controlled multiplex PCR, was used to amplify TCRbeta CDR3 regions from genomic DNA. The published analysis was carried out like this. Within the assay, amplification of reference gene primers was used to estimate how many nucleated cells each sample contained. Sequence reads were collapsed and filtered to measure the absolute abundance of every unique TCRbeta CDR3 rearrangement. Productive Simpson clonality was computed per sample as the square root of Simpson's diversity index over productive rearrangements. TCRdb retrieved this table from immuneACCESS and kept in-frame rearrangements only. Not all clones are present; in checked studies, unresolved V genes account for under half, and no reason is known for the remainder. That table gives V, J and clone size, and the DNA gave D and trimming. The sample table records some 240,000 clones; roughly 79% of these occur just once. 6% to 8% of the sample comes from the top ten.

The clonotype comes from an elderly woman with COVID-19, enrolled during active disease. Sample: peripheral blood.

The sequenced DNA is TGCAGTGCCCTATATAATATGCAGTATTTT. This yields the protein CSALYNMQYF. The sequence links TRBV20-1 to TRBJ2-3, with no reliable assignment of the D segment. From the germline V gene (reference sequence), CDR1 is DFQATT and CDR2 is SNEGSKA. Deletion took 6 bases off V and 11 bases off J, with a span of 12 bases between the germline ends. The CDR3 has 10 amino acids, counting the end cysteine and phenylalanine. The entry retains the CDR3 DNA only, 30 bases that are in frame from base 1.